This is a list of T cell receptor beta chains from one sample in a study of cytomegalovirus exposure and HLA in healthy donors. Here immunoSEQ multiplex PCR was the method, and the copy in TCRdb shows in-frame clones only, minus some. The sample shows about 120,000 clones, more than 80% of them seen only once. Sequencing was performed on PBMCs. The source is a man in his forties in good health and CMV-seronegative. The conserved cysteine and the conserved F or W are not part of the CDR3 here. The D gene is left open where the match is weak.

D gene: .; J gene: TRBJ2-7; V gene: TRBV7-2; CDR3 length: 12; CDR3 protein: ASSVSGSSYEQY
D gene: .; J gene: TRBJ1-5; V gene: TRBV7-2; CDR3 length: 14; CDR3 protein: ASSLGGENSNQPQH
D gene: .; J gene: TRBJ2-7; V gene: TRBV19; CDR3 length: 11; CDR3 protein: ASNIVTRGEQY
D gene: .; J gene: TRBJ2-5; V gene: TRBV19; CDR3 length: 13; CDR3 protein: ASSGGLGYRKTQY
D gene: TRBD1; J gene: TRBJ2-5; V gene: TRBV19; CDR3 length: 11; CDR3 protein: ASSGTVKETQY
D gene: .; J gene: TRBJ2-5; V gene: TRBV27; CDR3 length: 14; CDR3 protein: ASRPWEETEKETQY
D gene: TRBD1; J gene: TRBJ2-7; V gene: TRBV7-7; CDR3 length: 14; CDR3 protein: ASSLGAGQGKYEQY
D gene: .; J gene: TRBJ1-2; V gene: TRBV9; CDR3 length: 14; CDR3 protein: ASSVFSGGTNYGYT
D gene: .; J gene: TRBJ2-3; V gene: TRBV5-1; CDR3 length: 12; CDR3 protein: ASRSQGSTDTQY
D gene: .; J gene: TRBJ1-3; V gene: TRBV6-5; CDR3 length: 13; CDR3 protein: ASSYGLLSGNTIY
D gene: TRBD2; J gene: TRBJ2-1; V gene: TRBV19; CDR3 length: 13; CDR3 protein: ASKLGGGARDEQF
D gene: TRBD1; J gene: TRBJ1-2; V gene: TRBV5-3; CDR3 length: 11; CDR3 protein: ARRGGQSYGYT
D gene: .; J gene: TRBJ2-3; V gene: TRBV28; CDR3 length: 16; CDR3 protein: ASSFPLSGVQGTDTQY
D gene: .; J gene: TRBJ2-7; V gene: TRBV4-2; CDR3 length: 15; CDR3 protein: ASSQEAGASTSYEQY
D gene: .; J gene: TRBJ2-5; V gene: TRBV18; CDR3 length: 12; CDR3 protein: ASSPPAGPGTQY
D gene: TRBD1; J gene: TRBJ2-3; V gene: TRBV4-3; CDR3 length: 15; CDR3 protein: ASSQVGQGMWADTQY
D gene: TRBD1; J gene: TRBJ2-2; V gene: TRBV19; CDR3 length: 13; CDR3 protein: ASSKTGVATGELF
D gene: .; J gene: TRBJ2-7; V gene: TRBV7-2; CDR3 length: 11; CDR3 protein: ASSFFTVYEQY
D gene: TRBD2; J gene: TRBJ2-1; V gene: TRBV11-2; CDR3 length: 13; CDR3 protein: ASSLLAGGRNEQF
D gene: .; J gene: TRBJ2-6; V gene: TRBV15; CDR3 length: 12; CDR3 protein: ATSRDNGANVLT
D gene: TRBD1; J gene: TRBJ2-7; V gene: TRBV11-2; CDR3 length: 12; CDR3 protein: ASSQLRGHYEQY
D gene: .; J gene: TRBJ2-1; V gene: TRBV19; CDR3 length: 11; CDR3 protein: ASSLLPSTEQF
D gene: .; J gene: TRBJ2-1; V gene: TRBV25-1; CDR3 length: 14; CDR3 protein: ASSGGQPSSYNEQF
D gene: TRBD1; J gene: TRBJ1-2; V gene: TRBV7-2; CDR3 length: 14; CDR3 protein: ASSLETRRGLSGYT
D gene: TRBD1; J gene: TRBJ1-1; V gene: TRBV5-1; CDR3 length: 15; CDR3 protein: ASSSRTGFTMNTEAF
D gene: TRBD1; J gene: TRBJ2-3; V gene: TRBV10-1; CDR3 length: 13; CDR3 protein: ASDPGTGGTDTQY
D gene: .; J gene: TRBJ1-1; V gene: TRBV2; CDR3 length: 12; CDR3 protein: ASSSGTGGAEAF
D gene: .; J gene: TRBJ1-1; V gene: TRBV5-4; CDR3 length: 11; CDR3 protein: ASSPSMNTEAF
D gene: .; J gene: TRBJ1-1; V gene: TRBV11-2; CDR3 length: 12; CDR3 protein: ASSLAGQNTEAF
D gene: TRBD2; J gene: TRBJ2-3; V gene: TRBV7-2; CDR3 length: 12; CDR3 protein: ASSLLGLDGTQY
D gene: TRBD1; J gene: TRBJ2-1; V gene: TRBV5-1; CDR3 length: 12; CDR3 protein: ASSQDGQGDEQF
D gene: TRBD2; J gene: TRBJ2-7; V gene: TRBV18; CDR3 length: 12; CDR3 protein: ASSPAGGSYEQY
D gene: TRBD1; J gene: TRBJ2-1; V gene: TRBV28; CDR3 length: 13; CDR3 protein: ASSNRDRLYNEQF
D gene: TRBD1; J gene: TRBJ2-7; V gene: TRBV10-3; CDR3 length: 11; CDR3 protein: AIRKTGDLEQY
D gene: TRBD2; J gene: TRBJ2-2; V gene: TRBV2; CDR3 length: 14; CDR3 protein: ASSRLAGGRTGELF
D gene: TRBD1; J gene: TRBJ1-6; V gene: TRBV5-4; CDR3 length: 13; CDR3 protein: ASSLSGQHNSPLH
D gene: .; J gene: TRBJ1-1; V gene: TRBV29-1; CDR3 length: 12; CDR3 protein: SVSLDTTNTEAF
D gene: .; J gene: TRBJ1-1; V gene: TRBV6-4; CDR3 length: 14; CDR3 protein: ASSPLPSLLPTEAF
D gene: TRBD1; J gene: TRBJ2-7; V gene: TRBV5-1; CDR3 length: 12; CDR3 protein: ASSFSQGAFEQY
D gene: TRBD1; J gene: TRBJ1-5; V gene: TRBV18; CDR3 length: 13; CDR3 protein: ASSPLGTGVQPQH
D gene: TRBD1; J gene: TRBJ2-7; V gene: TRBV18; CDR3 length: 13; CDR3 protein: ASSQGTGGSYEQY
D gene: TRBD1; J gene: TRBJ1-5; V gene: TRBV6-1; CDR3 length: 13; CDR3 protein: ASSAETGPNQPQH
D gene: TRBD1; J gene: TRBJ1-5; V gene: TRBV5-5; CDR3 length: 13; CDR3 protein: ASSRDSVSNQPQH